This TCR beta chain emerged from a study of identical twins. Study-level points and caveats: Fewer insertions were carried by abundant cord blood beta clonotypes, but none was seen in memory repertoires.

Addition of a universal primer site occurred through template switching, and cDNA carried unique molecular identifiers. A single record per CDR3 protein comes from TCRdb applying MiXCR to the 5' RACE reads. Here the sample spans hundreds of thousands of distinct CDR3 sequences, over 8.5% being singletons. On this clonotype: Its target is not known.

CDR3 length: 14 amino acids. The sample was also reused in another study, on yellow fever vaccine responses in identical twins.

This chain uses TRBV21-1 with TRBJ1-6; TRBD1 is the table's D call and was not checked against the DNA. TRBV21-1 is recorded as a pseudogene. The receptor was derived from a woman aged 18-35 years in good health. Sequenced input: PBMCs. The CDR3 is CASSQAQGSSPLHF. Written as DNA, the CDR3 is TGTGCCAGCAGCCAAGCACAGGGGTCCTCACCCCTCCACTTT.